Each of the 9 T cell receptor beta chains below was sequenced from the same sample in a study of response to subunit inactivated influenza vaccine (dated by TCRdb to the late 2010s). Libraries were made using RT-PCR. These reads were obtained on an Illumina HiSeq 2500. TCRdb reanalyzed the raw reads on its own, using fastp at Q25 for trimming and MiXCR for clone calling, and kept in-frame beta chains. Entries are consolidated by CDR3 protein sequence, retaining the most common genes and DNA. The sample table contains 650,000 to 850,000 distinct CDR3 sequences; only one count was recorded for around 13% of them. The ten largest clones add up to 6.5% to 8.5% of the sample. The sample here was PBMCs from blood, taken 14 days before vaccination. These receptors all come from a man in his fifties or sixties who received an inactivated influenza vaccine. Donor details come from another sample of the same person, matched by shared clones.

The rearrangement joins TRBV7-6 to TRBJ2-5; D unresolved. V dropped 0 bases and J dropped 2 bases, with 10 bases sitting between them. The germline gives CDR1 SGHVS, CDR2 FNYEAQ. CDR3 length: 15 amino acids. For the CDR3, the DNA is TGTGCCAGCAGCTTAGCTATGGTTCCGCAAGAGACCCAGTACTTC. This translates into CASSLAMVPQETQYF.

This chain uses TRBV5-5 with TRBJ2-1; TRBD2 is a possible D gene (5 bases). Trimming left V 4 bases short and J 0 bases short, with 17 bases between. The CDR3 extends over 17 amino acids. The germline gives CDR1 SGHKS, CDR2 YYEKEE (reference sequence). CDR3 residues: CASSPLGSRPSYNEQFF. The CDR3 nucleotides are TGTGCCAGCAGCCCACTAGGGTCCCGTCCCTCCTACAATGAGCAGTTCTTC.

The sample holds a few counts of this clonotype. CDR3 sequence reads: CASSLLGSARGYGYTF. The DNA for the CDR3 is TGTGCCAGCAGCTTACTCGGCAGCGCTAGGGGTTATGGCTACACCTTC. The chain uses TRBV7-2 and TRBJ1-2; maybe TRBD1 (5 bases). The CDR3 is 16 amino acids. In germline, CDR1 is SGHTA, CDR2 FQGNSA. The ends were cut back, 2 bases at V and 5 bases at J, with 18 bases in the middle.

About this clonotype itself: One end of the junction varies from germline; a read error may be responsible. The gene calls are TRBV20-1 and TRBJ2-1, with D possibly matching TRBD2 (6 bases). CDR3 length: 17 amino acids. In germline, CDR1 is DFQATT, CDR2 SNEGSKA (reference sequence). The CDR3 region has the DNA TGCTGTGCTAGAGATCCAACGGGAGCGGCGTCCTACAATGAGCAGTTCTTC. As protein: CCARDPTGAASYNEQFF.

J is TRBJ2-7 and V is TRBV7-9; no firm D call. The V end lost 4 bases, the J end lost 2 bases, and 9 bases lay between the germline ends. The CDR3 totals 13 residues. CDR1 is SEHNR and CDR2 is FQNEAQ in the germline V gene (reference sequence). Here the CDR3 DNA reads TGTGCCAGCAGCTCCGCGGTTACCTACGAGCAGTACTTC. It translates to CASSSAVTYEQYF.

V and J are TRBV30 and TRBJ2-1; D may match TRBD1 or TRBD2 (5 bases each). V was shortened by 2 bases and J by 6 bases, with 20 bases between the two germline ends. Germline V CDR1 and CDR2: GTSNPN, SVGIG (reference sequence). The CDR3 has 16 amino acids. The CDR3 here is CAWSTWDRGKSNEQFF. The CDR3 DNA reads TGTGCCTGGAGTACGTGGGACCGAGGGAAAAGCAATGAGCAGTTCTTC. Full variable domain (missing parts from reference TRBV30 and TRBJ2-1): SQTIHQWPATLVQPVGSPLSLECTVEGTSNPNLYWYRQAAGRGLQLLFYSVGIGQISSEVPQNLSASRPQDRQFILSSKKLLLSDSGFYLCAWSTWDRGKSNEQFFGPGTRLTVL.

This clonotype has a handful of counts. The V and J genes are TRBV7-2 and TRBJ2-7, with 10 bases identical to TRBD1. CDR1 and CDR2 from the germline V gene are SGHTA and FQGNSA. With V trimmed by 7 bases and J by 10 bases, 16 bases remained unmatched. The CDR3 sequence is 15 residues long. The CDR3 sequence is CASMPSGTGVGGQYF. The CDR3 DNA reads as TGTGCCAGCATGCCGTCGGGGACAGGGGTGGGGGGACAGTACTTC. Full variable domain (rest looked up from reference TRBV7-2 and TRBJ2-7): GAGVSQSPSNKVTEKGKDVELRCDPISGHTALYWYRQSLGQGLEFLIYFQGNSAPDKSGLPSDRFSAERTGGSVSTLTIQRTQQEDSAVYLCASMPSGTGVGGQYFGPGTRLTVT.

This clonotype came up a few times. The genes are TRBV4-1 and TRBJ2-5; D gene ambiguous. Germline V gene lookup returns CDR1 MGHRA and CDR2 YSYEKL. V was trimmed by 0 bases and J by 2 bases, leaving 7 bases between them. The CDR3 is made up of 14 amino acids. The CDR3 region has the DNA TGCGCCAGCAGCCAAGACCTTCCGCAAGAGACCCAGTACTTC. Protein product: CASSQDLPQETQYF.

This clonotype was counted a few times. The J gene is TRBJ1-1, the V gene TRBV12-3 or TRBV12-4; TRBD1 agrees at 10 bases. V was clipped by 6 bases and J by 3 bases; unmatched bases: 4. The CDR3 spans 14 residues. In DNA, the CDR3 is TGTGCCAGCAGCACGACAGGGGGCGACACTGAAGCTTTCTTT. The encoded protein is CASSTTGGDTEAFF.